This T cell receptor beta chain appears in the sequencing data of a study of blood T cell repertoires in COVID-19. The CDR3 totals 15 residues. V trimming: 4 bases; J trimming: 8 bases; junction bases outside the gene matches: 9. Germline V gene data show CDR1 as KGHSH and CDR2 as LQKENI. TCRdb keeps only in-frame clones here, not all; method: immunoSEQ multiplex PCR. The repertoire holds fewer than 300,000 clones, with around 82% as singletons. Input material: peripheral blood. The clonotype originates from a woman between 18 and 29 years old with acute or convalescent COVID-19. The V gene is TRBV18, the J gene TRBJ2-1, with 9 bases lining up with TRBD2. The CDR3 region is CASSRGLAIGYEQFF. CDR3 bases: TGTGCCAGCTCACGGGGACTAGCCATAGGGTATGAGCAGTTCTTC.